This T cell receptor beta chain stems from a study of shared clonotypes between healthy human individuals. TCRdb's table, derived via immunoSEQ multiplex PCR, lists solely in-frame clones and lacks some. The sample holds over 75,000 clones, 60% to 70% seen once. Losses at the gene ends were 5 bases for V and 2 bases for J; bases not matched to a gene: 4. CDR3 size: 14 residues. The germline gives CDR1 SGHTA, CDR2 FQGNSA. The rearrangement uses TRBV7-2 and TRBJ1-2, with 8 positions matching TRBD1. What was sequenced was memory CD8+ T cells sorted from blood. Subset here: CD45RO+ cells pooled with CCR7-negative TemRA cells. The TCR comes from a man aged 25 to 45 in good health. The CDR3 is CASSPRQGNYGYTF. CDR3 in DNA: TGTGCCAGCAGCCCTAGACAGGGGAACTATGGCTACACCTTC. Using reference TRBV7-2 and TRBJ1-2 for the parts outside the CDR3, the full variable domain is GAGVSQSPSNKVTEKGKDVELRCDPISGHTALYWYRQSLGQGLEFLIYFQGNSAPDKSGLPSDRFSAERTGGSVSTLTIQRTQQEDSAVYLCASSPRQGNYGYTFGSGTRLTVV.